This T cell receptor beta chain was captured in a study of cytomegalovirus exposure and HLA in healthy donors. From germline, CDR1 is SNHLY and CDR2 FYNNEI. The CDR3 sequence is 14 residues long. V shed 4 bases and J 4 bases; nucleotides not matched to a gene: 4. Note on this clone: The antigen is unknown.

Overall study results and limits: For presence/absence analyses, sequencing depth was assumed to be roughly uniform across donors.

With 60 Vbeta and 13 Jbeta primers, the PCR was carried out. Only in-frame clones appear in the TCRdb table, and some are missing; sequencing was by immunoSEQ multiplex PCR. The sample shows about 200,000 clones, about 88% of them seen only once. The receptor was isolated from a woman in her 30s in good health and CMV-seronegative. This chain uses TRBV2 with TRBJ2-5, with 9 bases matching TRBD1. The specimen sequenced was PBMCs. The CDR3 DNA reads TGTGCCAGCAGTGCCCGGACAGGGGCAGAGACCCAGTACTTC. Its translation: CASSARTGAETQYF. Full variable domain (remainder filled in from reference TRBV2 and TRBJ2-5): EPEVTQTPSHQVTQMGQEVILRCVPISNHLYFYWYRQILGQKVEFLVSFYNNEISEKSEIFDDQFSVERPDGSNFTLKIRSTKLEDSAMYFCASSARTGAETQYFGPGTRLLVL.